The 18 T cell receptor beta chains listed next were all sequenced from one sample in a study of blood T cell repertoires in COVID-19. Method: immunoSEQ multiplex PCR; TCRdb's copy keeps in-frame clones and lacks some. The table includes 350,000 to 400,000 clones, nearly 90% detected once. The material sequenced was peripheral blood. The receptors originated from a man aged 18 to 29 with active or convalescent COVID-19.

The V and J genes are TRBV27 and TRBJ1-5, with D perhaps matching TRBD1 (5 bases). The germline gives CDR1 MNHEY, CDR2 SMNVEV (reference sequence). The CDR3 has 14 residues. Deletions cut 4 bases from V and 1 base from J, with 8 bases between. The CDR3 loop reads CASSYGGSNQPQHF. The CDR3 DNA reads TGTGCCAGCAGTTACGGGGGGAGCAATCAGCCCCAGCATTTT.

The chain links TRBV3-1 (or the pseudogene TRBV3-2) to TRBJ2-1; possible D gene TRBD2, 5 bases. Deletions cut 1 base from V and 4 bases from J, with 8 bases between. Germline lookup yields CDR1 LGHDT and CDR2 YNNKEL (reference sequence). CDR3 size: 14 residues. CDR3 region: CASSQVDFYNEQFF. The DNA for the CDR3 is TGTGCCAGCAGCCAAGTGGACTTTTACAATGAGCAGTTCTTC.

This clone was picked up a small number of times. The CDR3 sequence: CASSPDQRGGNEQFF. The CDR3 coding sequence is TGTGCCAGCAGCCCAGACCAGCGGGGGGGGAATGAGCAGTTCTTC. This rearrangement joins TRBV9 to TRBJ2-1, with TRBD2 matching 10 bases. Germline loops: CDR1 SGDLS, CDR2 YYNGEE. The CDR3 consists of 15 residues. V dropped 4 bases and J dropped 7; count of bases not matched to a gene: 8. Complete variable domain (other parts from reference TRBV9 and TRBJ2-1): DSGVTQTPKHLITATGQRVTLRCSPRSGDLSVYWYQQSLDQGLQFLIQYYNGEERAKGNILERFSAQQFPDLHSELNLSSLELGDSALYFCASSPDQRGGNEQFFGPGTRLTVL.

The CDR3 reads CAWRGRANQPQHF. CDR3 coding DNA: TGTGCCTGGCGTGGCAGGGCCAATCAGCCCCAGCATTTT. The chain uses TRBV30 and TRBJ1-5, with TRBD1 as a possible D gene (5 bases). The CDR3 is 13 residues long. The V gene's germline CDR1 is GTSNPN and CDR2 SVGIG (reference sequence). V shed 5 bases and J shed 3 bases, with 11 bases lying between them. Together with reference TRBV30 and TRBJ1-5, the CDR3 gives the full variable domain: SQTIHQWPATLVQPVGSPLSLECTVEGTSNPNLYWYRQAAGRGLQLLFYSVGIGQISSEVPQNLSASRPQDRQFILSSKKLLLSDSGFYLCAWRGRANQPQHFGDGTRLSIL.

This chain uses TRBV7-2 with TRBJ1-2; D unresolved. The germline V gene has CDR1 SGHTA and CDR2 FQGNSA. The CDR3 is 15 residues long. Trimming removed 5 bases at V and 7 bases at J, with 20 bases between. CDR3 nucleotide sequence: TGTGCCAGCAGCCCCAGTTCCCTTAGAACGGGTGGCTACACCTTC. Translating gives CASSPSSLRTGGYTF.

The V and J genes are TRBV6-6 and TRBJ1-2; 7 bases are a match to TRBD1. CDR3 length equals 14 residues. Germline CDR1 MNHNY, CDR2 SVGAGI (reference sequence). Losses at the gene ends were 6 bases for V and 4 bases for J; bases not matched to a gene: 8. The CDR3: CASSIETGSYGYTF. CDR3 bases: TGTGCCAGCAGCATCGAGACAGGGAGCTATGGCTACACCTTC.

CDR3 DNA sequence: TGTGCCAGCAAATTCGGGACACAGAACACCGGGGAGCTGTTTTTT. This encodes CASKFGTQNTGELFF. This chain uses TRBV18 with TRBJ2-2, with D possibly being TRBD1 (6 bases). Between the trimmed V and J ends, which lost 8 bases and 1 base, there was a span of 14 bases. Germline V lookup: CDR1 KGHSH, CDR2 LQKENI. The CDR3 totals 15 residues.

The chain is built from TRBV19 and TRBJ2-4; TRBD2 aligns across 7 bases. Trimming took 4 bases from V and 0 from J; bases not matched to a gene: 3. Looked up from germline, CDR1 is LNHDA and CDR2 is SQIVND (reference sequence). This CDR3 has 15 amino acids. The CDR3 reads CASSSGRIAKNIQYF. CDR3 bases: TGTGCCAGTAGTAGCGGGAGAATAGCCAAAAACATTCAGTACTTC.

The chain combines TRBV19 with TRBJ2-7; tentative D call: TRBD1 (8 bases). The CDR3 runs to 21 residues. Germline lookup yields CDR1 LNHDA and CDR2 SQIVND (reference sequence). Trimming removed 1 base from V and 3 bases from J, with 31 bases in between. The CDR3 here is CASSIAKPSGGVGGSLYEQYF. CDR3 DNA sequence: TGTGCCAGTAGTATAGCCAAACCTTCAGGGGGCGTAGGCGGGAGTCTCTACGAGCAGTACTTC.

The chain carries TRBV7-6 and TRBJ1-1, with D possibly being TRBD1 (5 bases). The ends were cut back, 5 bases at V and 9 bases at J, with 13 bases in the middle. Germline V gives CDR1 SGHVS, CDR2 FNYEAQ. The CDR3 covers 12 residues. The CDR3 nucleotides are TGTGCCAGCAGCCCCGCGGGGGATCAAGCTTTCTTT. Protein: CASSPAGDQAFF. Looking up the rest from reference TRBV7-6 and TRBJ1-1 gives the full variable domain: GAGVSQSPRYKVTKRGQDVALRCDPISGHVSLYWYRQALGQGPEFLTYFNYEAQQDKSGLPNDRFSAERPEGSISTLTIQRTEQRDSAMYRCASSPAGDQAFFGQGTRLTVV.

The CDR3 loop reads CASSSSGSSNQPQHF. The DNA for the CDR3 is TGTGCCAGCAGCAGCTCGGGGAGTAGCAATCAGCCCCAGCATTTT. The chain links TRBV6-6 to TRBJ1-5; D gene uncertain. Between the trimmed V and J ends, which lost 6 bases and 0 bases, there was a span of 12 bases. The CDR3 length is 15 residues. Germline V CDR1 and CDR2: MNHNY, SVGAGI (reference sequence).

The chain links TRBV10-3 to TRBJ1-5; D is undetermined. The V end was cut by 6 bases, the J end by 1 base, with 10 bases between. The CDR3 is 14 amino acids. Germline CDR1 is ENHRY and CDR2 is SYGVKD. Here the CDR3 DNA reads TGTGCCATCAGGGGCTCGTCCAGCAATCAGCCCCAGCATTTT. Translated, it gives CAIRGSSSNQPQHF.

The chain uses TRBV6-1 and TRBJ1-4, with 7 bases identical to TRBD1. V lost 2 bases to trimming and J lost 2 bases; unmatched junction nucleotides: 14. The germline CDR1 and CDR2 sequences are MNHNS and SASEGT. The CDR3 is made up of 19 amino acids. CDR3 coding DNA: TGTGCCAGCAGTGAACTCGGAGGGGGCCTGTACTCGACTAATGAAAAACTGTTTTTT. This encodes CASSELGGGLYSTNEKLFF.

The V and J genes are TRBV9 and TRBJ1-4, with 11 bases identical to TRBD1. The germline CDR1 and CDR2 sequences are SGDLS and YYNGEE. This CDR3 region has 15 residues. V was pared by 4 bases and J by 8 bases, with 7 bases of the junction left unmatched. The CDR3 is CASSPGQGAGEKLFF. The DNA for the CDR3 is TGTGCCAGCAGCCCCGGACAGGGGGCCGGGGAAAAACTGTTTTTT.

The rearrangement uses TRBV3-1 (or the pseudogene TRBV3-2) and TRBJ2-3; perhaps TRBD2 as D (6 bases). V was shortened by 5 bases and J by 3 bases, with 12 bases between the two germline ends. Germline V CDR1 and CDR2: LGHDT, YNNKEL (reference sequence). The CDR3 sequence is 14 residues long. The CDR3 loop reads CASSFGRDTDTQYF. The CDR3 DNA follows: TGTGCCAGCAGCTTCGGGCGGGATACAGATACGCAGTATTTT.

The chain carries TRBV6-2 or TRBV6-3 and TRBJ1-5; 9 bases agree with TRBD1. The germline gives CDR1 MNHEY, CDR2 SVGEGT. Trimming took 3 bases from V and 3 from J; bases not matched to a gene: 3. The CDR3 sequence is 15 residues long. The CDR3 loop reads CASSYGTGFNQPQHF. As DNA, the CDR3 is TGTGCCAGCAGTTATGGGACAGGGTTCAATCAGCCCCAGCATTTT.

This rearrangement joins TRBV7-2 to TRBJ1-5, with TRBD1 identical over 12 bases. The CDR3 spans 15 residues. CDR1 is SGHTA, CDR2 FQGNSA, per germline. The V segment lost 5 bases and the J segment 7 bases; nucleotides outside the gene matches: 6. CDR3 sequence reads: CASSPGQGAGQPQHF. The DNA for the CDR3 is TGTGCCAGCAGCCCGGGACAGGGGGCGGGCCAGCCCCAGCATTTT. The full variable domain, its missing parts supplied by reference TRBV7-2 and TRBJ1-5, is GAGVSQSPSNKVTEKGKDVELRCDPISGHTALYWYRQSLGQGLEFLIYFQGNSAPDKSGLPSDRFSAERTGGSVSTLTIQRTQQEDSAVYLCASSPGQGAGQPQHFGDGTRLSIL.

The chain combines TRBV7-2 with TRBJ2-1; 12 bases agree with TRBD2. The CDR3 spans 15 residues. V lost 1 base to trimming and J lost 9 bases; unmatched junction nucleotides: 4. In germline, CDR1 is SGHTA, CDR2 FQGNSA. This chain's CDR3 is CASSLEGLAGGEQFF. As DNA, the CDR3 is TGTGCCAGCAGCTTAGAGGGACTAGCGGGTGGTGAGCAGTTCTTC.